Listed below are T cell receptor beta chains from one sample, sequenced in a study of OX40 agonist ivuxolimab in advanced cancers. The assay was immunoSEQ multiplex PCR, and TCRdb's table has in-frame clones only and misses some. The profile covers under 80,000 clones, with roughly 80% appearing a single time and 1.1% taken by the ten largest. Specimen: CD4+ or CD8+ T cells sorted from blood, collected in a trial of the OX40 agonist ivuxolimab. These receptors originate from an adult with an advanced solid tumor such as melanoma, head and neck, liver or kidney cancer. Both conserved end residues are part of each CDR3. The D gene is left open where the match is weak. A clone size is listed for some rows: how often the clone was seen (once, few, many), or a class if it is expanded.

j_call v_call clone_size d_call cdr3_length cdr3_nt cdr3_aa
TRBJ2-3 TRBV4-2 . TRBD2 18 TGTGCCAGCAGCCAACAGCCGGGACTAGCGGGGGGTGCAGATACGCAGTATTTT CASSQQPGLAGGADTQYF
TRBJ1-1 TRBV5-1 . . 13 TGCGCCAGCAGCTTGACACTGAACACTGAAGCTTTCTTT CASSLTLNTEAFF
TRBJ2-3 TRBV6-4 . . 14 TGTGCCAGCAGTGATAAAGGAATGCGAGATACGCAGTATTTT CASSDKGMRDTQYF
TRBJ2-3 TRBV5-1 . TRBD2 15 TGCGCCAGCAGCTTGGCCTCGCGGGGGACAGATACGCAGTATTTT CASSLASRGTDTQYF
TRBJ1-2 TRBV6-5 once . 15 TGTGCCAGCAGCCCCGCGGCGGGAACGGTATATGGCTACACCTTC CASSPAAGTVYGYTF
TRBJ1-4 TRBV6-1 . TRBD1 13 TGTGCCAGCAGTGAGCAGGGGGCAGAAAAACTGTTTTTT CASSEQGAEKLFF
TRBJ2-7 TRBV5-8 few . 13 TGTGCCAGCAGCTTTAGAGGGGTCCACGAGCAGTACTTC CASSFRGVHEQYF
TRBJ2-2 TRBV6-4 . . 12 TGTGCCAGCAGTGACAGAGTAGGGGAGCTGTTTTTT CASSDRVGELFF
TRBJ1-2 TRBV7-2 few . 12 TGTGCCAGCAGCTCGGACACCTATGGCTACACCTTC CASSSDTYGYTF
TRBJ2-2 TRBV7-6 . . 13 TGTGCCAGCAGCTCCACTAGAACCGGGGAGCTGTTTTTT CASSSTRTGELFF
TRBJ2-5 TRBV4-1 . . 15 TGCGCCAGCATATCGAATTTGGGAAGGGAGGAGACCCAGTACTTC CASISNLGREETQYF
TRBJ1-5 TRBV5-1 . . 14 TGCGCCAGCAGCCCGTCGCAGGGGAATCAGCCCCAGCATTTT CASSPSQGNQPQHF
TRBJ2-3 TRBV21-1 . . 10 TGTGCCAGCAGCATTTCTCAGGGTGATTTT CASSISQGDF
TRBJ2-6 TRBV7-7 . . 14 TGTGCCAGCAGCTTAGCGGGGGGGCCGGAGGTCCTGACTTTC CASSLAGGPEVLTF
TRBJ2-2 TRBV2 . TRBD1 12 TGTGCCAGCAGGCGGACAGGGGGGGAGCTGTTTTTT CASRRTGGELFF
TRBJ2-5 TRBV6-1 . TRBD1 15 TGTGCCAGCACCCAGGGACAGTTGGAAGGAGAGACCCAGTACTTC CASTQGQLEGETQYF
TRBJ2-3 TRBV7-2 . TRBD2 15 TGTGCCAGCAGCCGGCGGGGGGGGCCTGTAGATACGCAGTATTTT CASSRRGGPVDTQYF
TRBJ2-3 TRBV8-2 . . 20 TGTGGCAGTGCATCCGCAGCCCGCGGCACTAGCGGGGGGTGGTCAGATACGCAGTATTTT CGSASAARGTSGGWSDTQYF
TRBJ1-5 TRBV29-1 . . 13 TGCAGCGTTCAGCCCGGTAGCAATCAGCCCCAGCATTTT CSVQPGSNQPQHF
TRBJ1-1 TRBV6-1 once TRBD1 13 TGTGCCAGCAGCGACAGGGAGAACACTGAAGCTTTCTTT CASSDRENTEAFF
TRBJ1-6 TRBV27 medium-sized . 13 TGTGCCAGCAGCCGGGAATATAATTCACCCCTCCACTTT CASSREYNSPLHF
TRBJ1-1 TRBV19 once . 15 TGTGCCAGTAGTTCCGGACCGGTAAAGAACACTGAAGCTTTCTTT CASSSGPVKNTEAFF
TRBJ2-1 TRBV5-5 . TRBD1 16 TGTGCCAGCAGCTTGTCGGGACAGGGGGCCTACAATGAGCAGTTCTTC CASSLSGQGAYNEQFF
TRBJ2-5 TRBV10-2 . TRBD2 15 TGCGCCAGCAGTGGTTCGGGGAGGGTCCAAGAGACCCAGTACTTC CASSGSGRVQETQYF
TRBJ2-3 TRBV29-1 . TRBD2 15 TGCAGCGTTGTAATAGCGGGGGGAAGCACAGATACGCAGTATTTT CSVVIAGGSTDTQYF
TRBJ2-1 TRBV6-6 . . 12 TGTGCCAGTCACGATAGGAGGAATGAGCAGTTCTTC CASHDRRNEQFF
TRBJ2-7 TRBV6-5 . TRBD1 13 TGTGCCAGCAGTTACTCGAATGGACAGGGCCTCCTCTTC CASSYSNGQGLLF
TRBJ1-6 TRBV2 . TRBD1 17 TGTGCCAGCAGTACCGGACAGGTTGACCTGTATAATTCACCCCTCCACTTT CASSTGQVDLYNSPLHF
TRBJ2-7 TRBV5-1 . TRBD2 15 TGCGCCAGCAGCCAAGTAGCGGGGACGACCTACGAGCAGTACTTC CASSQVAGTTYEQYF
TRBJ1-4 TRBV7-9 . TRBD1 13 TGTGCCAGCAGCAGTGACAGGGATGAAAAACTGTTTTTT CASSSDRDEKLFF
TRBJ2-7 TRBV28 . . 11 TGTGCCAGCAAGTCAGGGCCCGAGCAGTACTTC CASKSGPEQYF
TRBJ1-5 TRBV6-5 . TRBD1 14 TGTGCCAGGACTTTAGGGACAGTGAATCAGCCCCAGCATTTT CARTLGTVNQPQHF
TRBJ1-5 TRBV6-6 . . 14 TGTGCCAGCAGACGAACGGATAGCAATCAGCCCCAGCATTTT CASRRTDSNQPQHF
TRBJ1-3 TRBV2 . . 16 TGTGCCAGCACGGGTAGAGGGGCGAACTCTGGAAACACCATATATTTT CASTGRGANSGNTIYF
TRBJ1-2 TRBV6-6 . TRBD1 14 TGTGCCAGCAGTTACGCCGGGACAGCCTATGGCTACACCTTC CASSYAGTAYGYTF
TRBJ2-5 TRBV7-2 . TRBD2 17 TGTGCCAGCAGCCCAACTGGGACTAGCGAAGGGGCTGGGACCCAGTACTTC CASSPTGTSEGAGTQYF
TRBJ2-5 TRBV11-2 . . 14 TGTGCCAGCAGCTTAGTGCGGGGCCAAGAGACCCAGTACTTC CASSLVRGQETQYF
TRBJ2-3 TRBV7-6 . TRBD1 15 TGTGCCAGCAGCACTACGGGACAGGGGACAGATACGCAGTATTTT CASSTTGQGTDTQYF
TRBJ1-2 TRBV28 . . 13 TGTGCCAGCAGGGCGACCGCTGAGTATGGCTACACCTTC CASRATAEYGYTF
TRBJ1-3 TRBV11-1 . TRBD1 15 TGTGCCAGCAGCGCGGACAGGGGGTCCCGAAACACCATATATTTT CASSADRGSRNTIYF
TRBJ2-7 TRBV5-1 . . 13 TGCGCCAGCAGCACAGGGCGCCTACTGGAGCAGTACTTC CASSTGRLLEQYF
TRBJ1-2 TRBV19 . . 15 TGTGCCAGTAGTACTACAGGGTTAATTAGCTATGGCTACACCTTC CASSTTGLISYGYTF
TRBJ1-1 TRBV7-2 . . 14 TGTGCCAGCAGCTTGTCGGGTGGGAACACTGAAGCTTTCTTT CASSLSGGNTEAFF
TRBJ2-6 TRBV5-4 . . 15 TGTGCCAGCAGCCGCATGAGCTCTGGGGCCAACGTCCTGACTTTC CASSRMSSGANVLTF
TRBJ2-5 TRBV7-2 . . 13 TGTGCCAGCAGCCTAGGTGCCTTTGAGACCCAGTACTTC CASSLGAFETQYF